The TCR beta chain under discussion was sequenced for a study of cytomegalovirus exposure and HLA in healthy donors. PCR amplification relied on 60 Vbeta primers (plus 13 Jbeta primers). Profiling relied on immunoSEQ multiplex PCR, and the TCRdb table lists in-frame clones only, not all of them. The sample lists over 110,000 clones; 80% to 85% were seen once. Trimming took 4 bases from V and 1 from J, leaving 11 bases between them. The CDR3 is 15 amino acids. The germline CDR1 and CDR2 sequences are MNHNS and SASEGT. The rearrangement uses TRBV6-1 and TRBJ1-5; a possible D gene is TRBD1 (5 bases). This sequence was found in a male donor in good health and CMV-seropositive. Sample: PBMCs. CDR3 sequence: CASSVTGGSNQPQHF. The DNA for the CDR3 is TGTGCCAGCAGTGTCACGGGGGGGAGCAATCAGCCCCAGCATTTT.